The clone carrying this TCR beta chain was seen just once. What it binds is unknown. The data belong to a study of T cell responses to AZD1222 COVID-19 vaccine. Whole-study findings and limits: Repertoires were sampled only after the peak T cell response. Most donors were white British, females outnumbered males, and clonal diversity was possibly underestimated.

The assay was immunoSEQ multiplex PCR, and TCRdb's table has in-frame clones only and misses some. The table records 100,000 to 140,000 clones, 80% to 95% of them present only once. Germline values: CDR1 MNHEY, CDR2 SVGAGI. The CDR3 has 16 amino acids. The V end lost 2 bases, the J end lost 5 bases, and 15 bases lay between the germline ends. Investigators merged groups given second doses at roughly 4 or roughly 12 weeks. The gene calls are TRBV6-5 and TRBJ1-4; D uncertain. The clonotype comes from an adult who received the AZD1222 COVID-19 vaccine. This material consisted of peripheral blood, taken 28 days after the second AZD1222 dose. CDR3 in DNA: TGTGCCAGCAGTTACAGGTCGGGAGGAATAAATGAAAAACTGTTTTTT. This encodes CASSYRSGGINEKLFF.